Below, 27 T cell receptor beta chains from the same sample are listed, as sequenced in a study of naive and memory T cell subsets. Two oligonucleotides, mixed equimolar, formed the beta constant-region primer covering TRBC1 and TRBC2. TCRdb processed the UMI-ligation and nested PCR reads anew with MiXCR; each CDR3 protein has one entry. The sample has some 87,000 distinct CDR3 sequences; 7% to 8% are singletons. Sample: central memory CD4+ T cells from blood. All receptors come from a human donor in good health.

This clonotype counts as medium-sized. The rearrangement joins TRBV6-5 to TRBJ1-1; 8 bases align to TRBD1. The germline V gene has CDR1 MNHEY and CDR2 SVGAGI. After removal of 2 bases from V and 3 bases from J, the junction contained 5 bases not matched to a gene. This CDR3 region has 15 residues. The CDR3 sequence: CASSYGQGIDTEAFF. CDR3 in DNA: TGTGCCAGCAGTTACGGACAGGGCATAGACACTGAAGCTTTCTTT.

V and J are TRBV2 and TRBJ2-1; D remains unclear. V was trimmed by 5 bases and J by 7 bases, leaving 9 bases between them. Germline assignment: CDR1 SNHLY and CDR2 FYNNEI. CDR3 length: 12 amino acids. CDR3 bases: TGTGCCAGCAGTAGCCAAAGTAATGAGCAGTTCTTC. This translates into CASSSQSNEQFF.

A few counts support this clonotype. The chain combines TRBV12-3 or TRBV12-4 with TRBJ2-5, with D perhaps TRBD1 (6 bases). This CDR3 region has 12 residues. Between the trimmed V and J ends, which lost 6 bases and 4 bases, there was a span of 9 bases. The CDR3 spells CASSGTIETQYF. CDR3 sequence (DNA): TGTGCCAGCAGCGGGACAATAGAGACCCAGTACTTC.

This clonotype was seen a handful of times. The V gene is TRBV7-9, the J gene TRBJ2-1; weak D call: TRBD2 (6 bases). V was trimmed by 7 bases and J by 15 bases, leaving 22 bases between them. The CDR3 covers 13 residues. CDR1 is SEHNR, CDR2 FQNEAQ, per germline (reference sequence). CDR3: CASKLGTSNDVFF. In DNA, the CDR3 is TGTGCCAGCAAACTTGGGACTTCCAATGATGTGTTCTTC.

Ten or more counts support this clonotype. This sequence joins TRBV3-1 and TRBJ1-1, with D possibly matching TRBD1 (5 bases). The CDR3 runs to 15 residues. The V end lost 3 bases, the J end lost 0 bases, and 11 bases lay between the germline ends. Germline loops: CDR1 LGHDT, CDR2 YNNKEL (reference sequence). CDR3 region: CASSHGGSMNTEAFF. DNA for the CDR3: TGTGCCAGCAGCCACGGGGGATCGATGAACACTGAAGCTTTCTTT.

The genes are TRBV9 and TRBJ2-6; the D call may be TRBD1 or TRBD2 (5 bases each). Trimming pared 4 bases from V and 0 bases from J, leaving 14 bases between. The CDR3 covers 17 residues. The germline gives CDR1 SGDLS, CDR2 YYNGEE. The CDR3 loop reads CASSSQTGLSGANVLTF. DNA of the CDR3: TGTGCCAGCAGCTCCCAGACGGGGCTCTCTGGGGCCAACGTCCTGACTTTC.

A few counts support this clonotype. The chain couples TRBV20-1 to TRBJ1-1; D is ambiguous. The germline V gene encodes CDR1 DFQATT and CDR2 SNEGSKA (reference sequence). CDR3 length: 12 residues. Between the trimmed V and J ends, which lost 8 bases and 1 base, there was a span of 11 bases. The CDR3 loop is CSRENQNTEAFF. The DNA of the CDR3 is TGCAGTCGGGAGAACCAGAACACTGAAGCTTTCTTT.

This clonotype was recorded at least ten times. The chain joins TRBV7-9 to TRBJ1-2; 8 nucleotides agree with TRBD1. The V segment lost 8 bases and the J segment 3 bases; nucleotides outside the gene matches: 11. The CDR3 spans 15 residues. CDR1 and CDR2 from the germline V gene are SEHNR and FQNEAQ (reference sequence). CDR3 amino acids: CASGSTAGGHYGYTF. The DNA of the CDR3 is TGTGCCAGCGGGAGTACTGCAGGGGGCCACTATGGCTACACCTTC.

The chain has TRBV20-1 and TRBJ1-1, with 10 bases fitting TRBD1. This CDR3 region has 16 residues. Per germline, CDR1 DFQATT and CDR2 SNEGSKA (reference sequence). With 2 bases clipped from V and 1 base from J, the junction kept 7 bases outside the gene matches. In DNA, the CDR3 is TGCAGTGCTAGACCCTCGACAGGGGGCCAGAACACTGAAGCTTTCTTT. It translates to CSARPSTGGQNTEAFF.

This clonotype was observed at least ten times. The V call is TRBV7-2, the J call TRBJ2-1, with a weak D call TRBD2 (6 bases). Germline V lookup: CDR1 SGHTA, CDR2 FQGNSA. CDR3 size: 13 residues. The germline V and J ends were trimmed by 4 bases and 11 bases, with 15 bases remaining between them. CDR3 sequence reads: CASSSGTWGKQFF. The CDR3 DNA sequence: TGTGCCAGCAGCTCCGGGACTTGGGGTAAGCAGTTCTTC.

This clonotype was observed many times. The V and J genes are TRBV27 and TRBJ2-5; TRBD1 matches at 7 bases. The CDR3 totals 14 residues. J gave up 1 base and V 6 bases, and 5 bases lay outside the gene matches. Germline V gene data show CDR1 as MNHEY and CDR2 as SMNVEV (reference sequence). The DNA for the CDR3 is TGTGCCAGCAGAAGACAGGGCTTCCAAGAGACCCAGTACTTC. Translation gives CASRRQGFQETQYF.

Comments on this clonotype: This could be a read error, since a much larger clone is one nucleotide away. The chain recombines TRBV20-1 with TRBJ2-3; the D is unclear. Germline loops: CDR1 DFQATT, CDR2 SNEGSKA (reference sequence). The V gene lost 1 base and the J gene lost 2 bases, with 16 bases spanning the gap. This CDR3 is built from 16 residues. CDR3 residues: CSARALWCRDTDTQYF. The CDR3, as DNA: TGCAGTGCTAGAGCCCTTTGGTGCAGAGACACAGATACGCAGTATTTT.

This clonotype has more than one count but fewer than ten. The chain carries TRBV20-1 and TRBJ2-3; a weak D match, TRBD2 (6 bases). Trimming stripped 3 bases from V and 2 bases from J, with 12 bases between. This CDR3 is built from 14 residues. CDR1 and CDR2 (germline): DFQATT, SNEGSKA (reference sequence). The CDR3 nucleotides are TGCAGTGCTAGTTGGGGGAGGTCCACAGATACGCAGTATTTT. It is translated as CSASWGRSTDTQYF.

This clonotype was counted many times. This chain uses TRBV4-3 with TRBJ1-4; D unclear. CDR1 is LGHNA, CDR2 YSLEER, per germline. The CDR3 sequence is 16 residues long. Trimming removed 0 bases at V and 1 base at J, with 9 bases between. DNA for the CDR3: TGCGCCAGCAGCCAAGACACACAGAGAACTAATGAAAAACTGTTTTTT. The encoded protein is CASSQDTQRTNEKLFF.

The chain links TRBV6-6 to TRBJ2-5; D remains unclear. The CDR3 runs 13 residues. In germline, CDR1 is MNHNY, CDR2 SVGAGI (reference sequence). Trimming cost V 2 bases and J 4 bases, with 8 bases left between them. The CDR3 sequence: CASSYVGAETQYF. The CDR3 bases are TGTGCCAGCAGTTACGTCGGTGCAGAGACCCAGTACTTC.

This clonotype was counted only a few times. J is TRBJ2-3 and V is TRBV3-1; TRBD2 matches at 12 bases. CDR1 is LGHDT, CDR2 YNNKEL, per germline (reference sequence). V was pared by 0 bases and J by 9 bases, with 7 bases of the junction left unmatched. The CDR3 totals 16 residues. CDR3 sequence (DNA): TGTGCCAGCAGCCAAGAGCCTAGCGGGAGGGTCGGCACGCAGTATTTT. Translation: CASSQEPSGRVGTQYF.

The chain uses TRBV4-2 and TRBJ1-3, with D maybe TRBD1 (6 bases). V was pared by 5 bases and J by 0 bases, with 11 bases between. Germline V CDR1 and CDR2: LGHNA, YNFKEQ. This CDR3 contains 15 residues. The CDR3 region has the DNA TGTGCCAGCAGCAATGGGGGCGCCTCTGGAAACACCATATATTTT. Translated, it gives CASSNGGASGNTIYF.

This clonotype was recorded a few times. This rearrangement joins TRBV6-2 or TRBV6-3 to TRBJ2-2; D gene uncertain. Germline CDR1 reads MNHEY; CDR2 reads SVGEGT. The V end was cut by 5 bases, the J end by 5 bases, with 9 bases between. The CDR3 runs 13 residues. DNA for the CDR3: TGTGCCAGCAGTAATTTTGGAACCGGGGAGCTGTTTTTT. Protein: CASSNFGTGELFF.

This clonotype was seen more than once but under ten times. J is TRBJ2-1 and V is TRBV6-6, with 13 bases identical to TRBD2. The CDR3 is 15 amino acids. J was trimmed by 6 bases and V by 5 bases; bases with no gene match: 4. Germline CDR1 reads MNHNY; CDR2 reads SVGAGI (reference sequence). Here the CDR3 DNA reads TGTGCCAGCAGTCACGGGACTAGCGGGGTCAATGAGCAGTTCTTC. This gives the protein CASSHGTSGVNEQFF.

The rearrangement uses TRBV4-2 and TRBJ2-7, with D perhaps TRBD1 (5 bases). Germline-derived CDR1 and CDR2 are LGHNA and YNFKEQ. This CDR3 contains 15 residues. V lost 0 bases and J 7 bases, leaving 16 bases between the germline ends. CDR3 region: CASSQEGGKGWEQYF. DNA of the CDR3: TGTGCCAGCAGCCAAGAGGGCGGAAAGGGGTGGGAGCAGTACTTC.

This clonotype was picked up a small number of times. V usage is TRBV7-9 and J usage is TRBJ2-7; no clear D. Germline-derived CDR1 and CDR2 are SEHNR and FQNEAQ (reference sequence). V lost 4 bases, J lost 6 bases, and 19 bases lay in between. This CDR3 has 15 residues. CDR3: CASSSMGATLPEQYF. CDR3 DNA: TGTGCCAGCAGCTCCATGGGTGCTACCTTACCCGAGCAGTACTTC. Filled out from reference TRBV7-9 and TRBJ2-7, the complete variable domain reads DTGVSQNPRHKITKRGQNVTFRCDPISEHNRLYWYRQTLGQGPEFLTYFQNEAQLEKSRLLSDRFSAERPKGSFSTLEIQRTEQGDSAMYLCASSSMGATLPEQYFGPGTRLTVT.

This clonotype appeared many times. The chain carries TRBV7-2 and TRBJ1-2, with TRBD1 matching 9 bases. The CDR3 length is 16 residues. V lost 1 base, J lost 8 bases, and 11 bases stayed unmatched. Germline CDR1 SGHTA, CDR2 FQGNSA. CDR3 amino acids: CASSLVSGQGLSGYTF. The CDR3 coding sequence is TGTGCCAGCAGCTTAGTTAGCGGACAGGGGCTCTCAGGCTACACCTTC.

V and J are TRBV2 and TRBJ2-2; D is unclear. With 1 base removed from V and 5 bases from J, the gap between germline ends came to 11 bases. The CDR3 spans 15 residues. CDR1 SNHLY and CDR2 FYNNEI come from the germline V gene. CDR3 coding DNA: TGTGCCAGCAGTGAAGGTCGAACGCGTACCGGGGAGCTGTTTTTT. This sequence encodes CASSEGRTRTGELFF.

This chain connects TRBV27 to TRBJ2-7; 7 bases align to TRBD1. Trimming cost V 7 bases and J 6 bases; bases outside gene matches: 15. The CDR3 has 15 amino acids. Germline V CDR1 and CDR2: MNHEY, SMNVEV (reference sequence). CDR3 residues: CASTLQARGLGEQYF. DNA of the CDR3: TGTGCCAGCACCCTGCAGGCGAGGGGGCTAGGCGAGCAGTACTTC.

This clonotype was detected a few times. The chain combines TRBV23-1 with TRBJ2-1, with TRBD2 matching 13 bases. TRBV23-1 carries the ORF label, with uncertain function. With V trimmed by 0 bases and J by 6 bases, 17 bases remained unmatched. This CDR3 has 21 amino acids. As DNA, the CDR3 is TGCGCCAGCAGTCAATCAAAAGGGGGACTAGCGGGGACCATTCGGGCCAATGAGCAGTTCTTC. Its protein is CASSQSKGGLAGTIRANEQFF.

This clonotype was counted between two and nine times. V is TRBV7-2 and J is TRBJ2-3; D not resolved. This CDR3 comprises 14 residues. Trimming left V 0 bases short and J 6 bases short, with 10 bases between. CDR1 and CDR2 (germline): SGHTA, FQGNSA. The CDR3 DNA is TGTGCCAGCAGCTTAGCCCAAGGCCCTGATACGCAGTATTTT. Its protein product is CASSLAQGPDTQYF.

The rearrangement uses TRBV27 and TRBJ1-2, with TRBD1 as a possible D gene (5 bases). V lost 8 bases, J lost 8 bases, and 18 bases lay in between. This CDR3 is built from 13 residues. Germline values: CDR1 MNHEY, CDR2 SMNVEV (reference sequence). CDR3 amino acids: CASARERYRGYTF. The CDR3 DNA follows: TGTGCCAGCGCCAGGGAACGTTATCGAGGCTACACCTTC.